Below, 7 T cell receptor beta chains from the same sample are listed, as sequenced in a study of cytomegalovirus exposure and HLA in healthy donors. PCR primers comprised 60 Vbeta and 13 Jbeta primers. The table came from immunoSEQ multiplex PCR; TCRdb's copy has only in-frame clones and leaves some out. The data contain about 62,000 clones, about four fifths of them singletons. Sequencing was carried out using PBMCs. These TCRs come from a woman aged 30 to 39 in good health and CMV-seronegative.

This rearrangement joins TRBV6-5 to TRBJ1-1, with 7 bases aligning to TRBD1. V trimming: 9 bases; J trimming: 6 bases; junction bases outside the gene matches: 10. This CDR3 comprises 13 residues. CDR1 MNHEY and CDR2 SVGAGI come from the germline V gene. CDR3: CASRLTGAPEAFF. The CDR3 DNA follows: TGTGCCAGTAGATTAACAGGGGCCCCTGAAGCTTTCTTT.

The gene calls are TRBV2 and TRBJ1-6; 9 bases agree with TRBD1. The CDR3 is 14 residues long. J lost 6 bases, V lost 10 bases, and 7 bases had no gene match. Germline CDR1 reads SNHLY; CDR2 reads FYNNEI. CDR3 protein: CATRQGVSNSPLHF. The CDR3 nucleotides read TGTGCCACGCGACAGGGGGTTTCTAATTCACCCCTCCACTTT.

The chain combines TRBV6-5 with TRBJ1-1; no reliable D call. The germline V gene encodes CDR1 MNHEY and CDR2 SVGAGI. The V and J ends lost 0 bases and 6 bases respectively, with 11 bases between them. The CDR3 totals 14 residues. This CDR3 reads CASSYSPPGAEAFF. The CDR3 DNA sequence: TGTGCCAGCAGTTACTCCCCCCCCGGTGCTGAAGCTTTCTTT.

V usage is TRBV7-9 and J usage is TRBJ1-4; the D gene is possibly TRBD1 (5 bases). CDR3 length: 14 amino acids. Trimming left V 3 bases short and J 4 bases short, with 9 bases between. Per the germline V gene, CDR1 is SEHNR and CDR2 is FQNEAQ (reference sequence). The CDR3 DNA reads TGTGCCAGCAGCTTGGGGGGAAGTAATGAAAAACTGTTTTTT. Residues: CASSLGGSNEKLFF.

This chain joins TRBV27 and TRBJ1-4; D possibly corresponds to TRBD1 (5 bases). This CDR3 has 14 residues. Looked up from germline, CDR1 is MNHEY and CDR2 is SMNVEV (reference sequence). V lost 2 bases and J lost 3, with 7 bases in between. The CDR3: CASSLQGANEKLFF. The CDR3 DNA follows: TGTGCCAGCAGTTTACAGGGTGCTAATGAAAAACTGTTTTTT. The whole variable domain, filled in from reference TRBV27 and TRBJ1-4, reads EAQVTQNPRYLITVTGKKLTVTCSQNMNHEYMSWYRQDPGLGLRQIYYSMNVEVTDKGDVPEGYKVSRKEKRNFPLILESPSPNQTSLYFCASSLQGANEKLFFGSGTQLSVL.

The chain employs TRBV25-1 and TRBJ1-4; D may be TRBD1 (6 bases). The CDR3 runs to 16 residues. Trimming pared 6 bases from V and 8 bases from J, leaving 22 bases between. CDR1 and CDR2 from the germline V gene are MGHDK and SYGVNS. CDR3 protein: CASRTGTPSSLEKLFF. CDR3 coding DNA: TGTGCCAGCAGGACCGGGACACCCTCGAGTCTCGAAAAACTGTTTTTT. Using reference TRBV25-1 and TRBJ1-4 for the parts outside the CDR3, the full variable domain is EADIYQTPRYLVIGTGKKITLECSQTMGHDKMYWYQQDPGMELHLIHYSYGVNSTEKGDLSSESTVSRIRTEHFPLTLESARPSHTSQYLCASRTGTPSSLEKLFFGSGTQLSVL.

The chain combines TRBV7-3 with TRBJ2-5; D is perhaps TRBD2 (5 bases). CDR3 size: 15 residues. The germline gives CDR1 SGHTA, CDR2 FQGTGA. The ends were cut back, 3 bases at V and 6 bases at J, with 17 bases in the middle. The CDR3 loop is CASSLARDPQKTQYF. The CDR3 bases are TGTGCCAGCAGCTTGGCCCGGGATCCTCAAAAGACCCAGTACTTC.